These T cell receptor beta chains were read from a single sample in a study of CD8 T cells in ankylosing spondylitis. TCRdb re-called the 5' RACE reads through MiXCR, storing one row per CDR3 protein. The sample carries 500,000 or so distinct CDR3 sequences, about 5% recorded once. Sequencing used blood, either unsorted or a sorted T cell fraction (not recorded which). These receptors were taken from a male donor with ankylosing spondylitis. Both conserved end residues are part of each CDR3. Fields, in order: CDR3 length, D gene, V gene, clone size, J gene, CDR3 protein, CDR3 DNA. A D gene is named only where the DNA matches it firmly. Part of the rows lack a size; the others show once, few, many or a class for expanded clones.

>12|-|TRBV20-1|many|TRBJ1-2
CSARVWGAVPLF
TGCAGTGCTAGAGTTTGGGGGGCCGTGCCCCTCTTC
>12|-|TRBV12-3/TRBV12-4|many|TRBJ1-1
CASTGGDTEAFF
TGTGCCAGCACTGGGGGGGACACTGAAGCTTTCTTT
>13|-|TRBV5-1|-|TRBJ2-3
CASSLGEVDTQYF
TGCGCCAGCAGCTTGGGAGAGGTAGATACGCAGTATTTT
>16|-|TRBV5-1|many|TRBJ1-6
CASSLSGRGYNSPLHF
TGCGCCAGCAGCTTGAGTGGCAGGGGCTATAATTCACCCCTCCACTTT
>18|-|TRBV6-5|-|TRBJ2-7
CASSYFPRGRLVGYEQYF
TGTGCCAGCAGTTACTTTCCTCGGGGTCGGTTGGTCGGCTACGAGCAGTACTTC
>17|TRBD2|TRBV4-3|many|TRBJ2-3
CASSPRLAGPSADTQYF
TGCGCCAGCAGCCCACGACTAGCGGGCCCCTCAGCAGATACGCAGTATTTT
>14|-|TRBV5-1|many|TRBJ1-2
CASSWGSRKSGYTF
TGCGCCAGCAGCTGGGGGAGCAGAAAATCGGGATACACCTTC
>13|-|TRBV10-3|many|TRBJ2-7
CAISEGDWYEQYF
TGTGCCATCAGTGAGGGGGACTGGTACGAGCAGTACTTC
>15|-|TRBV28|few|TRBJ2-1
CASSLSWRSYNEQFF
TGTGCCAGCAGTTTGAGTTGGCGTTCCTACAATGAGCAGTTCTTC
>17|TRBD1|TRBV11-2|many|TRBJ2-2
CASSWVTGAMNTGELFF
TGTGCCAGCAGTTGGGTGACAGGGGCAATGAACACCGGGGAGCTGTTTTTT
>14|-|TRBV15|many|TRBJ2-7
CATSPPLNPYEQYF
TGTGCCACCAGCCCACCCCTCAATCCCTACGAGCAGTACTTC
>15|-|TRBV4-1|many|TRBJ2-3
CASSQLPGGTDTQYF
TGCGCCAGCAGCCAATTGCCGGGAGGCACAGATACGCAGTATTTT
>15|-|TRBV20-1|many|TRBJ2-2
CSARDPLEGTGELFF
TGCAGTGCTAGAGATCCCCTGGAGGGCACCGGGGAGCTGTTTTTT
>16|-|TRBV12-3/TRBV12-4|many|TRBJ2-7
CASSSHVGPSSYEQYF
TGTGCCAGCAGTTCTCACGTAGGCCCCAGCTCCTACGAGCAGTACTTC
>13|-|TRBV29-1|many|TRBJ1-4
CSANKQDGEKLFF
TGCAGCGCTAATAAACAGGACGGTGAAAAACTGTTTTTT
>13|-|TRBV29-1|many|TRBJ1-1
CSVEKGEGTEAFF
TGCAGCGTTGAAAAGGGAGAGGGAACTGAAGCTTTCTTT